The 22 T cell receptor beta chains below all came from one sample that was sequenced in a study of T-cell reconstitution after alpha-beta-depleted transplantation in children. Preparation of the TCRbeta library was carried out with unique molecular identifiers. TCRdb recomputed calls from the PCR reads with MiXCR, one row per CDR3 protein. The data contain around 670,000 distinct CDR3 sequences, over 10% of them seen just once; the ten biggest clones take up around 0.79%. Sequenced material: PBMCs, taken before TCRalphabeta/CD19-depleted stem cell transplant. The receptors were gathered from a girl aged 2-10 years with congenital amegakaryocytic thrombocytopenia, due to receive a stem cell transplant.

The chain's CDR3 is CASSKGQNYGYTF. CDR3 in DNA: TGTGCCAGCAGTAAGGGACAGAACTATGGCTACACCTTC. The chain combines TRBV25-1 with TRBJ1-2; TRBD1 matches 7 bases. Unmatched junction bases numbered 2, after V lost 5 bases and J lost 2 bases. This CDR3 has 13 amino acids. Germline V gene lookup returns CDR1 MGHDK and CDR2 SYGVNS.

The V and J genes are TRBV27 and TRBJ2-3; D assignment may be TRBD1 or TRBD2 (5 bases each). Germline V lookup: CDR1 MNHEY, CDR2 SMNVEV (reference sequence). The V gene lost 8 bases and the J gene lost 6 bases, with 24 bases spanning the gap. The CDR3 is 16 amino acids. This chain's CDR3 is CASAKTGLGISDTQYF. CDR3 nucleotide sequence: TGTGCCAGCGCGAAAACAGGTCTCGGGATATCTGATACGCAGTATTTT.

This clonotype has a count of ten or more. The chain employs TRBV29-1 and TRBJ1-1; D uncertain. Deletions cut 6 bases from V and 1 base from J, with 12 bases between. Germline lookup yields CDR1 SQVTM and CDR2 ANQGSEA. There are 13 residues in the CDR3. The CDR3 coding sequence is TGCAGCGTCGACTTGGTGGGGAACACTGAAGCTTTCTTT. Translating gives CSVDLVGNTEAFF.

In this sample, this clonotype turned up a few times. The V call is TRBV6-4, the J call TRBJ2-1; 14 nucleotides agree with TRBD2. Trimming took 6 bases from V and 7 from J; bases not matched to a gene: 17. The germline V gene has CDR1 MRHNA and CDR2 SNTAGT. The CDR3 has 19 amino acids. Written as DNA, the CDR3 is TGTGCCAGCAGCCGACGGGTACCCGGGACTAGCGGGAGATCGAATGAGCAGTTCTTC. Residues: CASSRRVPGTSGRSNEQFF.

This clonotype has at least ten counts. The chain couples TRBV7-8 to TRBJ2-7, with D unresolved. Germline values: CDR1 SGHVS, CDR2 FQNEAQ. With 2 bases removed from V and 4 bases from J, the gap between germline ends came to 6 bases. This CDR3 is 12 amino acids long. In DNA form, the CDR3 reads TGTGCCAGCAGCTTATTGATGTACGAGCAGTACTTC. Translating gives CASSLLMYEQYF.

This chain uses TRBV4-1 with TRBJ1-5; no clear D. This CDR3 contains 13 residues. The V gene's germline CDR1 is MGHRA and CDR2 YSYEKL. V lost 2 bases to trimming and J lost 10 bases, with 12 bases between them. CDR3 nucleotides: TGCGCCAGCAGCCAATCCCCCTTTTCTCCCCAGCATTTT. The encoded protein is CASSQSPFSPQHF.

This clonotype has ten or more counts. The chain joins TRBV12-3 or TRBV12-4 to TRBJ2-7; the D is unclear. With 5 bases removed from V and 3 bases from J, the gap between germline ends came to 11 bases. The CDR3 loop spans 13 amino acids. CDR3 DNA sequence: TGTGCCAGCAGTCCAGGTTCTCTCTACGAGCAGTACTTC. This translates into CASSPGSLYEQYF.

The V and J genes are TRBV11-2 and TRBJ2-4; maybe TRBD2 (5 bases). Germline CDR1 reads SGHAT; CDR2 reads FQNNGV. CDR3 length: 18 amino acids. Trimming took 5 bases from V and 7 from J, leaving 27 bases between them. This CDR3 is CASSPFPVPSRARNIQYF. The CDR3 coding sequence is TGTGCCAGCAGCCCCTTTCCCGTTCCTAGCCGTGCAAGGAACATTCAGTACTTC.

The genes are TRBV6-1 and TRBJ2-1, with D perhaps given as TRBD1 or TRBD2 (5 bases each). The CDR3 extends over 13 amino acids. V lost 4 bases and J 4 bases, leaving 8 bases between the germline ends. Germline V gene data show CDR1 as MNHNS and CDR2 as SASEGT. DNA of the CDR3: TGTGCCAGCAGTGGGTGGGGGTACAATGAGCAGTTCTTC. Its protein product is CASSGWGYNEQFF.

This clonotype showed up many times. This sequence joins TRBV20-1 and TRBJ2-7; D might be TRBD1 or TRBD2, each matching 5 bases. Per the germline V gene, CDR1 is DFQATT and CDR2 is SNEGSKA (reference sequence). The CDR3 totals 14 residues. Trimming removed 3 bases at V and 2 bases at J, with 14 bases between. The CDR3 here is CSAREPGTPYEQYF. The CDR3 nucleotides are TGCAGTGCTAGGGAACCCGGGACCCCCTACGAGCAGTACTTC.

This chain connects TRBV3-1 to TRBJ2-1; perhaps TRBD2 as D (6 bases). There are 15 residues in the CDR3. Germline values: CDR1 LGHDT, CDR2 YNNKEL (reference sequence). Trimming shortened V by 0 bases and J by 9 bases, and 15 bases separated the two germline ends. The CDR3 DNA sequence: TGTGCCAGCAGCCAAGATTGGCTAGCGAGGAGTGAGCAGTTCTTC. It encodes CASSQDWLARSEQFF.

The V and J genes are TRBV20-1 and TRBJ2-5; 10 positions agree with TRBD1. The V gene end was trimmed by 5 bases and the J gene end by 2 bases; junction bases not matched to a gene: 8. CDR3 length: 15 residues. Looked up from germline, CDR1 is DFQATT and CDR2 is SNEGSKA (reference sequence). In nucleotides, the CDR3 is TGCAGTGCTCCCCGGACAGGGGGGACGCAAGAGACCCAGTACTTC. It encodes CSAPRTGGTQETQYF.

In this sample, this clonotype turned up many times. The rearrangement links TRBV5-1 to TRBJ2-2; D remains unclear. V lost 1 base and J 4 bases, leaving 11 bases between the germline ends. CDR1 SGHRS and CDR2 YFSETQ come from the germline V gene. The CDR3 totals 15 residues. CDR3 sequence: CASSLLFSGTGELFF. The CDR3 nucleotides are TGCGCCAGCAGCTTGTTGTTCTCTGGCACCGGGGAGCTGTTTTTT. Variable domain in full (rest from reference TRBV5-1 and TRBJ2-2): KAGVTQTPRYLIKTRGQQVTLSCSPISGHRSVSWYQQTPGQGLQFLFEYFSETQRNKGNFPGRFSGRQFSNSRSEMNVSTLELGDSALYLCASSLLFSGTGELFFGEGSRLTVL.

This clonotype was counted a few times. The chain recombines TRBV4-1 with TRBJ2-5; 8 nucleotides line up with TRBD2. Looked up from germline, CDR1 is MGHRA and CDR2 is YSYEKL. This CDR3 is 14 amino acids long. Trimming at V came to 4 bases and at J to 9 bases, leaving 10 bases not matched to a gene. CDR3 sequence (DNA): TGCGCCAGCAGCCCTGGACTAGCATATAGGCCCCAGTACTTC. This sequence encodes CASSPGLAYRPQYF.

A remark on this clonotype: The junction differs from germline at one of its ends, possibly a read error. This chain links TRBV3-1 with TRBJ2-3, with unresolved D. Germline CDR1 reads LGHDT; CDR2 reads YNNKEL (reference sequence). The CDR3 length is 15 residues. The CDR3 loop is CASRQVNLDPDTQYF. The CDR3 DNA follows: TGTGCCAGCAGGCAAGTAAACCTCGACCCAGATACGCAGTATTTT.

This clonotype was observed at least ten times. CDR3 loop: CSARGLAGLYNEQFF. The CDR3 region has the DNA TGCAGTGCTAGAGGGCTAGCGGGGCTCTACAATGAGCAGTTCTTC. The chain recombines TRBV20-1 with TRBJ2-1; 9 bases are a match to TRBD2. Germline V lookup: CDR1 DFQATT, CDR2 SNEGSKA (reference sequence). The CDR3 length is 15 residues. Trimming cost V 1 base and J 3 bases; bases outside gene matches: 4.

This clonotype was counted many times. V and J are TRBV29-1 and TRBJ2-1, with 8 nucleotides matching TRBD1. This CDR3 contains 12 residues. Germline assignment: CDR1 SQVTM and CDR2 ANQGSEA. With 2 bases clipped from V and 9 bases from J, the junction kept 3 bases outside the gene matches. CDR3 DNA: TGCAGCGTTGAACCCACAGGGGGTGAGCAGTTCTTC. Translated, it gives CSVEPTGGEQFF.

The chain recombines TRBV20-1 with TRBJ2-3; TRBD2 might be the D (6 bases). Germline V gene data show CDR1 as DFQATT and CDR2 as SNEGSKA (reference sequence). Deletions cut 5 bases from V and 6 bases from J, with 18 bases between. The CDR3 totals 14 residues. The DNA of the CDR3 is TGCAGTGCTGCAAAAGAATTCCTAGCGGATACGCAGTATTTT. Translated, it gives CSAAKEFLADTQYF.

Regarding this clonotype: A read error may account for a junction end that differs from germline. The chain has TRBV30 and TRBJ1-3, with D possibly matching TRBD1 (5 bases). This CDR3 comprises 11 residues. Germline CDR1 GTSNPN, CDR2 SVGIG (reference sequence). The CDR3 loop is CAWSAGRFSDF. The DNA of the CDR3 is TGTGCCTGGTCGGCAGGGAGGTTTTCGGATTTT.

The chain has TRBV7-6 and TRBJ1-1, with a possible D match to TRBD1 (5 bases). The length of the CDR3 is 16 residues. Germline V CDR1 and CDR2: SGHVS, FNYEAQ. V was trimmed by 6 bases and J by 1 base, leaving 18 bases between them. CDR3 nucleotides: TGTGCCAGCAGGAGCGGACGGGGGGGACCGAACACTGAAGCTTTCTTT. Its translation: CASRSGRGGPNTEAFF.

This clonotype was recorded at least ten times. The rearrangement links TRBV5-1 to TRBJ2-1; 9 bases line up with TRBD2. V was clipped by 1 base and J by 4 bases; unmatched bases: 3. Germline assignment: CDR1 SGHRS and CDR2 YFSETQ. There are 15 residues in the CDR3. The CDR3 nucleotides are TGCGCCAGCAGCTTGCCTAGCGGGACGTACAATGAGCAGTTCTTC. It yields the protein CASSLPSGTYNEQFF.

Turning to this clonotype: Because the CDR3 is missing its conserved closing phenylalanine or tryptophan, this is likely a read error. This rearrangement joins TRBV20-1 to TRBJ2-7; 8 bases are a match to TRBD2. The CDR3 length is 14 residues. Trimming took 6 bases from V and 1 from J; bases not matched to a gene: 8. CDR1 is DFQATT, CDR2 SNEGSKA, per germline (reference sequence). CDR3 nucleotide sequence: TGCAGTGCCCATACTAGCGGAGGGTCCTACGAGCAGTACCTC. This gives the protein CSAHTSGGSYEQYL.